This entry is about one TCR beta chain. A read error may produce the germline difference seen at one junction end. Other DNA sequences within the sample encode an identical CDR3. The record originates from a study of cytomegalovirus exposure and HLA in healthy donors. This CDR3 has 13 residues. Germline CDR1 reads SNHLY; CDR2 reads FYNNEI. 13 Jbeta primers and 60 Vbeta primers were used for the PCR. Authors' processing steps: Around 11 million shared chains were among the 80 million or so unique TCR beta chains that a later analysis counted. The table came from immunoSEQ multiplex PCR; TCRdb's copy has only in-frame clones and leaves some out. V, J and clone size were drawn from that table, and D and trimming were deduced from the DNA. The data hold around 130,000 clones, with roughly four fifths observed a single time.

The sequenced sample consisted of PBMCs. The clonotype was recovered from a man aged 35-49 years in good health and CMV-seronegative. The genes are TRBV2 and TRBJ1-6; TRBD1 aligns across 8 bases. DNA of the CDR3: TGTGCCAGCAGGGACAGGGCGAATTCGCCCCTCCACTTT. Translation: CASRDRANSPLHF.